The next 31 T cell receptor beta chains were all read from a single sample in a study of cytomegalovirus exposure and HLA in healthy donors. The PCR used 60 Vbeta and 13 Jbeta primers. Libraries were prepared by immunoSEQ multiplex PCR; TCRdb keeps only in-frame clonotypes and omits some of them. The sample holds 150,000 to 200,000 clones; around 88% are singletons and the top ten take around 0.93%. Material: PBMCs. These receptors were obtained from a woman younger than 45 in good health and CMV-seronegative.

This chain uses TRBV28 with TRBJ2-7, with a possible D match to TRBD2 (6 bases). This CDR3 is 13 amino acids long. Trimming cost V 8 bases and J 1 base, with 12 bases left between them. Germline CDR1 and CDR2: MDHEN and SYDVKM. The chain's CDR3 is CASRGTLSYEQYF. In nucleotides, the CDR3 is TGTGCCAGCCGGGGGACGTTGTCCTACGAGCAGTACTTC.

This chain's CDR3 is CASSRQGNQPQHF. The DNA of the CDR3 is TGTGCCAGTTCAAGACAGGGCAATCAGCCCCAGCATTTT. The chain has TRBV19 and TRBJ1-5, with D tentatively TRBD1 (6 bases). Trimming removed 8 bases from V and 2 bases from J, with 10 bases in between. CDR1 LNHDA and CDR2 SQIVND come from the germline V gene (reference sequence). This CDR3 contains 13 residues.

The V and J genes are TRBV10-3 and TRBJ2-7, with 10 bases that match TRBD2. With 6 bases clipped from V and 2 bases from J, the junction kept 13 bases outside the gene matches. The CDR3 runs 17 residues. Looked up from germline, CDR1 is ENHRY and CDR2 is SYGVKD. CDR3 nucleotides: TGTGCCATCAGCGGGGGTAGCGGGGGGCCTACCGCCTACGAGCAGTACTTC. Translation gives CAISGGSGGPTAYEQYF.

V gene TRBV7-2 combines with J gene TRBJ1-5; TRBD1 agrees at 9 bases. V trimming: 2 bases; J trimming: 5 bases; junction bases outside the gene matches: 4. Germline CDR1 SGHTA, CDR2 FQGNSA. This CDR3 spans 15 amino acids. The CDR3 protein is CASSLRGQGDQPQHF. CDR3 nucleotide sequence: TGTGCCAGCAGCTTAAGGGGACAGGGAGATCAGCCCCAGCATTTT.

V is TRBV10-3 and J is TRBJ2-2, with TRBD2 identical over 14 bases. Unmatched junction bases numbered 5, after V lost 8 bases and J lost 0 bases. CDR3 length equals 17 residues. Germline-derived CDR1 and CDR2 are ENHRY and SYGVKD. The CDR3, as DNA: TGTGCCATCGGGACTAGCGGGGGATTATCGAACACCGGGGAGCTGTTTTTT. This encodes CAIGTSGGLSNTGELFF.

The CDR3 protein is CASSFITGTGLNYGYTF. Written as DNA, the CDR3 is TGTGCCAGCAGTTTCATCACCGGGACAGGGCTCAACTATGGCTACACCTTC. The chain carries TRBV27 and TRBJ1-2; 9 nucleotides match TRBD1. Germline CDR1 reads MNHEY; CDR2 reads SMNVEV (reference sequence). The CDR3 extends over 17 amino acids. Trimming cost V 3 bases and J 2 bases; bases outside gene matches: 10.

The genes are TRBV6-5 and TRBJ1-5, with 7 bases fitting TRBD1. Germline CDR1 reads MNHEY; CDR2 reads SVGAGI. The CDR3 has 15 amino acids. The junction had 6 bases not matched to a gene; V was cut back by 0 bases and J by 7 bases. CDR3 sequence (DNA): TGTGCCAGCAGTTACTCGCGACAGGGTCACCAGCCCCAGCATTTT. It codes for CASSYSRQGHQPQHF.

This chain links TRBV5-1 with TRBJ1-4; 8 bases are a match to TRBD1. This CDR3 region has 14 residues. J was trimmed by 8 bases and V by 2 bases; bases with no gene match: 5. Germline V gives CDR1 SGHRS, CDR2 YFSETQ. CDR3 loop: CASSFDRGREKLFF. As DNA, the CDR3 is TGCGCCAGCAGCTTCGACAGGGGAAGGGAAAAACTGTTTTTT.

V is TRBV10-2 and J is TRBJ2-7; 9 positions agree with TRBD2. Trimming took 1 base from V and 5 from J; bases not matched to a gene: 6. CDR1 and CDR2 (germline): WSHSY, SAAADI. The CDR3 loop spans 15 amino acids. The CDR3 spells CASSELASGVDEQYF. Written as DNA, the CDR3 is TGCGCCAGCAGTGAGTTGGCTAGCGGGGTGGACGAGCAGTACTTC.

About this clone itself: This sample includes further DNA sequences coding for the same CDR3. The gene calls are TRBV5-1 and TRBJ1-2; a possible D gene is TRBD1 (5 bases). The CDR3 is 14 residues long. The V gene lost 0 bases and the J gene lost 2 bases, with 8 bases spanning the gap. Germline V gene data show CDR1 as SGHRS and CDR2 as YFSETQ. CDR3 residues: CASSLGQSNYGYTF. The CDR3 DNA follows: TGCGCCAGCAGCTTGGGACAGTCGAACTATGGCTACACCTTC.

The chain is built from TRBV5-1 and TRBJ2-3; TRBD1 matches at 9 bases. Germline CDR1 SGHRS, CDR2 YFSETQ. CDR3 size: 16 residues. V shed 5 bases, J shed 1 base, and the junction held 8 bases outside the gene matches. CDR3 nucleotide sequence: TGCGCCAGCAGATACCAACAGGGGGCGGGCACAGATACGCAGTATTTT. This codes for CASRYQQGAGTDTQYF. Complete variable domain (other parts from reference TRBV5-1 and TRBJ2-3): KAGVTQTPRYLIKTRGQQVTLSCSPISGHRSVSWYQQTPGQGLQFLFEYFSETQRNKGNFPGRFSGRQFSNSRSEMNVSTLELGDSALYLCASRYQQGAGTDTQYFGPGTRLTVL.

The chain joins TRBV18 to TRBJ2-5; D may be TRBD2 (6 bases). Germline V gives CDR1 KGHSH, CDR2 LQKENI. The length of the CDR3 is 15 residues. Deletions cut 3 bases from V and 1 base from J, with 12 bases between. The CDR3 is CASSPITSFQETQYF. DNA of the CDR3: TGTGCCAGCTCACCGATAACTAGCTTCCAAGAGACCCAGTACTTC.

The CDR3 loop reads CASRMDSSPSWGLFF. The CDR3 nucleotides are TGTGCCAGCAGAATGGACAGTAGCCCATCCTGGGGGCTGTTTTTT. The V and J genes are TRBV5-4 and TRBJ2-2; maybe TRBD1 (6 bases). CDR3 size: 15 residues. V was pared by 5 bases and J by 13 bases, with 24 bases between. The germline V gene has CDR1 SGHNT and CDR2 YYREEE (reference sequence). The variable domain in full, completed from reference TRBV5-4 and TRBJ2-2, reads ETGVTQSPTHLIKTRGQQVTLRCSSQSGHNTVSWYQQALGQGPQFIFQYYREEENGRGNFPPRFSGLQFPNYSSELNVNALELDDSALYLCASRMDSSPSWGLFFGEGSRLTVL.

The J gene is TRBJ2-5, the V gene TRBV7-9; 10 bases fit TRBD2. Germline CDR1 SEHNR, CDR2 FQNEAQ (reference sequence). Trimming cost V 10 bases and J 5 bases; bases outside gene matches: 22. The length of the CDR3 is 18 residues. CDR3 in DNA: TGTGCCACTACCCCAAACCAGGCTAGCGGGAGAGGTAGTGAGACCCAGTACTTC. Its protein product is CATTPNQASGRGSETQYF.

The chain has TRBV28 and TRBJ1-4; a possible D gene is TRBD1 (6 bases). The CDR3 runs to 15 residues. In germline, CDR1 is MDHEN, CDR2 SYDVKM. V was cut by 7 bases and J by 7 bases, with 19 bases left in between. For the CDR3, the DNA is TGTGCCAGCACCCTAGGGGGGGCGGTAACTGAAAAACTGTTTTTT. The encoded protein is CASTLGGAVTEKLFF.

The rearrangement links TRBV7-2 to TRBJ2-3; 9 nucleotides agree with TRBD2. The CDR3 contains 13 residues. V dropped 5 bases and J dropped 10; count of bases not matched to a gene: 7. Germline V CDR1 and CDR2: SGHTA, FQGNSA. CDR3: CASSPLRGGAQYF. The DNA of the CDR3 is TGTGCCAGCAGCCCCCTCCGCGGGGGGGCGCAGTATTTT.

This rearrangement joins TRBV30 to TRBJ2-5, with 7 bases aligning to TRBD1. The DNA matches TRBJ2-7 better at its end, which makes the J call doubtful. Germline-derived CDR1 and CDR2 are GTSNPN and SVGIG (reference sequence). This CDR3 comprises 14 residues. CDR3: CAWSFGQVTYEQYF. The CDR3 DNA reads TGTGCCTGGAGTTTTGGACAGGTCACCTACGAGCAGTACTTC.

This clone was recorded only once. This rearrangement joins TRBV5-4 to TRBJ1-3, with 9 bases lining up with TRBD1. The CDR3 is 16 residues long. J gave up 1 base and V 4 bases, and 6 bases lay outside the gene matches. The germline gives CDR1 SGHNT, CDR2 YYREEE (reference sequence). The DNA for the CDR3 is TGTGCCAGCAGCCCGGGACAGGGACCTTCTGGAAACACCATATATTTT. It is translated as CASSPGQGPSGNTIYF.

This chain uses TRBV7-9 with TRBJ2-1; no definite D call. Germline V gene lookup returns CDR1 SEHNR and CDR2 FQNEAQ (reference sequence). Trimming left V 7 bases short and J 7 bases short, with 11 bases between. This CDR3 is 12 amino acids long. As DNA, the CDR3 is TGTGCCAGCACCGAGCCGCGAAATGAGCAGTTCTTC. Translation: CASTEPRNEQFF.

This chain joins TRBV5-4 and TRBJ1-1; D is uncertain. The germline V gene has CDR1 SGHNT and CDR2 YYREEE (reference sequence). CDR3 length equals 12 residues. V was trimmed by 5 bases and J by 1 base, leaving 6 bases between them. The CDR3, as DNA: TGTGCCAGCAGTAGAGGGAACACTGAAGCTTTCTTT. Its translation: CASSRGNTEAFF.

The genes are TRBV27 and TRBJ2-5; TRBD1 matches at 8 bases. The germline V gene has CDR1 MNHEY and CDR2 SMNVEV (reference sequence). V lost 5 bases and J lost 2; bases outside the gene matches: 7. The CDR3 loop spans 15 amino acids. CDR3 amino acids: CASSLGQGIQETQYF. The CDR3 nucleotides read TGTGCCAGCAGTCTCGGACAGGGAATTCAAGAGACCCAGTACTTC.

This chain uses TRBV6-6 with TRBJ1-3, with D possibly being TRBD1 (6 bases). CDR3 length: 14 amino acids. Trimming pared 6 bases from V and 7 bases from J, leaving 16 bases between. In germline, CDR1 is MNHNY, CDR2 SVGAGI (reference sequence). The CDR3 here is CASSPRGGGNTIYF. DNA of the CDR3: TGTGCCAGCAGCCCGAGGGGAGGGGGGAACACCATATATTTT.

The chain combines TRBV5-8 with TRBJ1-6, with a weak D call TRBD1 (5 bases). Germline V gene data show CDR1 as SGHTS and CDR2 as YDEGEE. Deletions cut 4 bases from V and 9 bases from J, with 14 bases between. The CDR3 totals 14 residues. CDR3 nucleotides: TGTGCCAGCAGCCAAAGGCCAGGGTTTTCACCCCTCCACTTT. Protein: CASSQRPGFSPLHF.

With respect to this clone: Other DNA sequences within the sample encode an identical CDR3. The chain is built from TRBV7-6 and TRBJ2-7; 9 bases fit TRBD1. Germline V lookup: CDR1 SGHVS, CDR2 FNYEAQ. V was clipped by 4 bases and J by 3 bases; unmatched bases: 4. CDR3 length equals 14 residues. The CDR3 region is CASSSGTGSYEQYF. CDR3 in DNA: TGTGCCAGCAGCTCCGGGACAGGGAGCTACGAGCAGTACTTC.

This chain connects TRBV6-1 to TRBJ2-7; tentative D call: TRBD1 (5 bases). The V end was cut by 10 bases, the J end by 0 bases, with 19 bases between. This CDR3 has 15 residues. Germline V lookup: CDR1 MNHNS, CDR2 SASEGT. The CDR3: CATHKGVLSSYEQYF. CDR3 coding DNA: TGTGCCACCCACAAAGGGGTTCTGAGCTCCTACGAGCAGTACTTC.

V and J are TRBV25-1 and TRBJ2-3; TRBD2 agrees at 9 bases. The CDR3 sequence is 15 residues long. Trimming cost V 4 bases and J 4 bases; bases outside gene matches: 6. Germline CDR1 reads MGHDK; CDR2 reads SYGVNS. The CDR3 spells CASSGSSGASDTQYF. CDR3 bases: TGTGCCAGCAGTGGTTCTAGCGGGGCGTCAGATACGCAGTATTTT.

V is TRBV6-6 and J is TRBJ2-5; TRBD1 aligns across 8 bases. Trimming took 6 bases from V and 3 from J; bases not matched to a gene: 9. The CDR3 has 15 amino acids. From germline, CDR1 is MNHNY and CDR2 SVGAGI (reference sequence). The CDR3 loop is CASSPSGQGEETQYF. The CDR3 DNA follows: TGTGCCAGCAGCCCCAGTGGACAGGGCGAAGAGACCCAGTACTTC.

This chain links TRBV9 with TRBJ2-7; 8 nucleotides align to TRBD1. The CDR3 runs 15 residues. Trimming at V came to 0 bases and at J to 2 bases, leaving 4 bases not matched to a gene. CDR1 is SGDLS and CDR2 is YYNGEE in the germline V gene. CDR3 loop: CASSVERTGTYEQYF. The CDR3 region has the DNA TGTGCCAGCAGCGTAGAACGGACAGGGACCTACGAGCAGTACTTC.

CDR3 nucleotides: TGTGCCAGCAGTGAATTCTGGGACAATAAAGAGACCCAGTACTTC. This encodes CASSEFWDNKETQYF. This sequence joins TRBV6-1 and TRBJ2-5; D may be TRBD1 (6 bases). V dropped 2 bases and J dropped 3 bases, with 13 bases sitting between them. CDR3 length: 15 residues. Germline V gene data show CDR1 as MNHNS and CDR2 as SASEGT.

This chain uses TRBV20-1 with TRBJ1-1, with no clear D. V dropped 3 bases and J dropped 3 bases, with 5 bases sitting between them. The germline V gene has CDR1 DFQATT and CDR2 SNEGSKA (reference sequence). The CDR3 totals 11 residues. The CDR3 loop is CSARDYTEAFF. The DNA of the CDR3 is TGCAGTGCTAGGGACTACACTGAAGCTTTCTTT.

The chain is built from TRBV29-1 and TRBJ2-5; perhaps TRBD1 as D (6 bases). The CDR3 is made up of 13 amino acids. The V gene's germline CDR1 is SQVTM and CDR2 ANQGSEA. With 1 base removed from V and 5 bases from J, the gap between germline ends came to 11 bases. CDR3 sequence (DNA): TGCAGCGTTGAAGGGACAGCGGACGAGACCCAGTACTTC. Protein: CSVEGTADETQYF.